This T cell receptor beta chain was documented in a study of blood T cells in healthy people across ages. V lost 0 bases and J lost 4; bases outside the gene matches: 7. The CDR3 sequence is 15 residues long. The germline V gene encodes CDR1 DFQATT and CDR2 SNEGSKA (reference sequence). Researchers collected 7.5 to 10 milliliters of peripheral blood from every single donor. Total RNA amounts of at least 6 micrograms were extracted per sample. With a J-beta primer mix and a sample-barcoded 5' primer, a second PCR ran about 6 to 11 cycles. TCRdb independently ran MiXCR on the 5' RACE reads; one entry per CDR3 protein. The sample contains some 1.5 million distinct CDR3 sequences, about 45% of which appear only once.

The chain couples TRBV20-1 to TRBJ2-3; TRBD2 agrees at 7 bases. Sequences were obtained from blood. This TCR derives from a woman aged 18-35 years in good health. This CDR3 reads CSAREGGGVSDTQYF. The CDR3 coding sequence is TGCAGTGCTAGAGAGGGCGGGGGTGTCTCAGATACGCAGTATTTT.